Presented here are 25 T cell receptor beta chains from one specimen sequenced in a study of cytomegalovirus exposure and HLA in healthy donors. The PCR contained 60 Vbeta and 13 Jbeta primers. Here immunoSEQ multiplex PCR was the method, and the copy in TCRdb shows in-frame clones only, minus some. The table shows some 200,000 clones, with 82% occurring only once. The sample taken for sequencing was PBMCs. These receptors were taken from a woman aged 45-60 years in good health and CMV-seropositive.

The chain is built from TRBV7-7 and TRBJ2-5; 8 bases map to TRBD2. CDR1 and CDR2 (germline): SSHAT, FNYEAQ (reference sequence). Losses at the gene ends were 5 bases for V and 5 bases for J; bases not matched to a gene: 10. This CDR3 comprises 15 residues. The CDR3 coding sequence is TGTGCCAGCAGCCCGGCGGGGGGCCTGGGGGAGACCCAGTACTTC. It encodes CASSPAGGLGETQYF.

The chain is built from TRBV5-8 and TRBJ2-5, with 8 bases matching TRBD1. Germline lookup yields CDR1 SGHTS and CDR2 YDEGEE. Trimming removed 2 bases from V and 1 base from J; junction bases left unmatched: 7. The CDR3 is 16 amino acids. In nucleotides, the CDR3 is TGTGCCAGCAGCTTCGGACAGGGCCCGACCCAAGAGACCCAGTACTTC. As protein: CASSFGQGPTQETQYF.

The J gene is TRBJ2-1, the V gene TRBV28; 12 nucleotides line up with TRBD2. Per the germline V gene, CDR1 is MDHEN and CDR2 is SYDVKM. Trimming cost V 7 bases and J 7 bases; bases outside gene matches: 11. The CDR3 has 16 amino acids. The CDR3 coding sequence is TGTGCCAGCACCACCCAGACTAGCGGGAGCCATAATGAGCAGTTCTTC. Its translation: CASTTQTSGSHNEQFF.

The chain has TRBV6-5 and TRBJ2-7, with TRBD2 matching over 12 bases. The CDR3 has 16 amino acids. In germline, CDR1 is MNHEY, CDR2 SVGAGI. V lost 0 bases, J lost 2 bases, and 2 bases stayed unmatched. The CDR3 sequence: CASSYSLAGGAYEQYF. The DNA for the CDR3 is TGTGCCAGCAGTTACTCCCTAGCGGGAGGGGCCTACGAGCAGTACTTC.

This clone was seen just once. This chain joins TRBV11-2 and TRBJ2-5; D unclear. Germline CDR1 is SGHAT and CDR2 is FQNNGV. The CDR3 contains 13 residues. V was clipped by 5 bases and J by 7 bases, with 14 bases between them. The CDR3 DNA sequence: TGTGCCAGCAGCCTTAGAGGATTGGGGACCCAGTACTTC. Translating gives CASSLRGLGTQYF.

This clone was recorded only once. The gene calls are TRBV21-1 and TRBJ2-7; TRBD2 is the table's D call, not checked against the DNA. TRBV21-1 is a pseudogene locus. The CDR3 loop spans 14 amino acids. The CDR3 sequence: CASSTGEVGSEQYF. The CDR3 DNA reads TGTGCCAGCAGCACTGGGGAGGTTGGCAGTGAGCAGTACTTC.

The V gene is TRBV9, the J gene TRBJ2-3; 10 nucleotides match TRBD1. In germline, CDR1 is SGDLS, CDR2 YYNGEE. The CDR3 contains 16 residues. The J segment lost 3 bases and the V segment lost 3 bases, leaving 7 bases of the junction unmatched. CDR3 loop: CASSARGTGVTDTQYF. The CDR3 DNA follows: TGTGCCAGCAGCGCGAGGGGGACAGGGGTGACAGATACGCAGTATTTT.

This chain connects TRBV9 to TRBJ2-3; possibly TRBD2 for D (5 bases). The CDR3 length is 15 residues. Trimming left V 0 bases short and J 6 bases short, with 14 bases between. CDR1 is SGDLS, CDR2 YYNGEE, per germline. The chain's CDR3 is CASSVVDIGEDTQYF. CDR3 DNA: TGTGCCAGCAGCGTAGTTGACATCGGGGAGGATACGCAGTATTTT.

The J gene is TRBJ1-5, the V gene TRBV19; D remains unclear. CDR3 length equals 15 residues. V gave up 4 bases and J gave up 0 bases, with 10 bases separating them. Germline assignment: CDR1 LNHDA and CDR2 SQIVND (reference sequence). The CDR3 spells CASSRGRSSNQPQHF. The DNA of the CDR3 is TGTGCCAGTAGTAGAGGCAGATCTAGCAATCAGCCCCAGCATTTT.

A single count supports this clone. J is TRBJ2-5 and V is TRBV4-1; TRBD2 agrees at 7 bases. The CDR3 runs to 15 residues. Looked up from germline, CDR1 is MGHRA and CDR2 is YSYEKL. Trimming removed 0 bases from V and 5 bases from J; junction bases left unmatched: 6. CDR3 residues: CASSQDRTSLETQYF. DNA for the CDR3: TGCGCCAGCAGCCAAGATCGGACTAGTTTGGAGACCCAGTACTTC.

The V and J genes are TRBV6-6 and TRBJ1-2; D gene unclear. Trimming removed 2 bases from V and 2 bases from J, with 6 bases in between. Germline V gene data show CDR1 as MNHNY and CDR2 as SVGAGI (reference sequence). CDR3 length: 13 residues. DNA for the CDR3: TGTGCCAGCAGTTACGAGGGAAACTATGGCTACACCTTC. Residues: CASSYEGNYGYTF.

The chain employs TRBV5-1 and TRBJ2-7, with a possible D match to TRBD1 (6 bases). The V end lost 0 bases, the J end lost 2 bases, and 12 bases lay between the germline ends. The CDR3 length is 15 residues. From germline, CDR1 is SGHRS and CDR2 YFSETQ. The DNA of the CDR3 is TGCGCCAGCAGCTTGGCACAAGGGGGAACCTACGAGCAGTACTTC. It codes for CASSLAQGGTYEQYF.

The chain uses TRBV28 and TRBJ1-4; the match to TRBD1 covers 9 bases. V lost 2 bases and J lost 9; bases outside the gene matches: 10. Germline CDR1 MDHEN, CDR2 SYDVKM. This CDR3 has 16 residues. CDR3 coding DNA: TGTGCCAGCAGTTTAGGGGCACCGGGACAGGGACAAAAACTGTTTTTT. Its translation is CASSLGAPGQGQKLFF.

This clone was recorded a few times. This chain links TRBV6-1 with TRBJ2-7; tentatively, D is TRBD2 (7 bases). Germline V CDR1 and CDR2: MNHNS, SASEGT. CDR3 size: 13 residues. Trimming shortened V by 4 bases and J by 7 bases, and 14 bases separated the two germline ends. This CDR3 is CASSAAGAGEQYF. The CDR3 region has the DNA TGTGCCAGCAGTGCCGCGGGGGCCGGGGAGCAGTACTTC.

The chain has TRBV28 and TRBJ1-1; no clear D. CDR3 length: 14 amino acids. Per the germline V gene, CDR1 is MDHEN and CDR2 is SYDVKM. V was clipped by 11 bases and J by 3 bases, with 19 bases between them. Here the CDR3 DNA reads TGTGCCTCCCCTCCCAGGCTCGGGGACACTGAAGCTTTCTTT. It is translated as CASPPRLGDTEAFF.

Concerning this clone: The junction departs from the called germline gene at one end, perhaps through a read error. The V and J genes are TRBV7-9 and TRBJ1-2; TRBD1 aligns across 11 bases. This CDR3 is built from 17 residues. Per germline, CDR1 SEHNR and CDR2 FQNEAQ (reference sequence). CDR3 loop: CSSSLAGTGGFHYGYTF. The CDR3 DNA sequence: TGTTCCAGCAGCTTGGCCGGGACAGGGGGTTTCCACTATGGCTACACCTTC.

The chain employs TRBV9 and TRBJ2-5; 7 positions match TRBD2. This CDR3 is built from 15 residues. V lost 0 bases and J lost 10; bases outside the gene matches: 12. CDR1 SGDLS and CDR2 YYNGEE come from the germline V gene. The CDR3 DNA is TGTGCCAGCAGCGTAGGCGGCGTAACTTGGGAGGGCCAGTACTTC. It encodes CASSVGGVTWEGQYF.

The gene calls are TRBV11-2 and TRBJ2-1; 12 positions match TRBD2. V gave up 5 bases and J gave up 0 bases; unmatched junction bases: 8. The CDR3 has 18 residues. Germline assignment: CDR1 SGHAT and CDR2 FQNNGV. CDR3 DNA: TGTGCCAGCAGCCTTATGACTAGCGGGAGAAGCTCCTACAATGAGCAGTTCTTC. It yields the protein CASSLMTSGRSSYNEQFF. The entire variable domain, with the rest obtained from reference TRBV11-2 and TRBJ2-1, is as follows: EAGVAQSPRYKIIEKRQSVAFWCNPISGHATLYWYQQILGQGPKLLIQFQNNGVVDDSQLPKDRFSAERLKGVDSTLKIQPAKLEDSAVYLCASSLMTSGRSSYNEQFFGPGTRLTVL.

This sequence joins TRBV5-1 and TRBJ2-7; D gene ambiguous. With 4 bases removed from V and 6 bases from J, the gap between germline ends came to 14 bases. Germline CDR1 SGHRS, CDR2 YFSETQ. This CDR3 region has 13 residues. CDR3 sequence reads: CASSISSLAEQYF. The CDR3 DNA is TGCGCCAGCAGCATAAGTAGTCTCGCCGAGCAGTACTTC.

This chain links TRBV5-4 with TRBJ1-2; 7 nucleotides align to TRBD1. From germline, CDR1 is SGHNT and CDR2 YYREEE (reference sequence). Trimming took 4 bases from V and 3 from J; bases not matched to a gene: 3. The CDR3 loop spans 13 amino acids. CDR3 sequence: CASSRGQDYGYTF. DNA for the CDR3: TGTGCCAGCAGCCGTGGACAGGACTATGGCTACACCTTC.

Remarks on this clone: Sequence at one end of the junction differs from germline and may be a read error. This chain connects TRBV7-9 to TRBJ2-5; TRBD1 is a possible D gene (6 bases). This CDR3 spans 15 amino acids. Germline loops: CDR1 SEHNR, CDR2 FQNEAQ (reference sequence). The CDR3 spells CSSSLFRDIQETQYF. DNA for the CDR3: TGTTCCAGCAGCTTATTTCGGGACATCCAAGAGACCCAGTACTTC.

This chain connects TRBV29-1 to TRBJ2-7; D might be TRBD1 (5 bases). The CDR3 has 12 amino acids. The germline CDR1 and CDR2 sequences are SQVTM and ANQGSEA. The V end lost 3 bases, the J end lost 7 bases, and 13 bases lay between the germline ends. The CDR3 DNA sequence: TGCAGCGTTGAGACCATAGGGGAAGAGCAGTACTTC. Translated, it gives CSVETIGEEQYF.

CDR3 nucleotide sequence: TGTGCCAGCGGGCAGGGGAACCAAGAGACCCAGTACTTC. Amino acids: CASGQGNQETQYF. The chain carries TRBV25-1 and TRBJ2-5, with D perhaps TRBD1 (6 bases). The CDR3 length is 13 residues. Trimming left V 8 bases short and J 0 bases short, with 10 bases between. From germline, CDR1 is MGHDK and CDR2 SYGVNS.

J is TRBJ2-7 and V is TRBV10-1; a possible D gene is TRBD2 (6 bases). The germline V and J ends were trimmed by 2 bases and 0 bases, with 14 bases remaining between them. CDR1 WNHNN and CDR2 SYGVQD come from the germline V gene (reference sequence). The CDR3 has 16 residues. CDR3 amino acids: CASSEDGRLSSYEQYF. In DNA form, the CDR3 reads TGCGCCAGCAGTGAGGACGGGAGACTAAGCTCCTACGAGCAGTACTTC.

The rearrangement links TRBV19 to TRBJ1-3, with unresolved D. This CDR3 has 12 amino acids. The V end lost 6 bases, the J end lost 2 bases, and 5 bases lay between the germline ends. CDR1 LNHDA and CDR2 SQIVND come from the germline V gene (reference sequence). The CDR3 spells CASSPTGNTIYF. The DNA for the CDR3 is TGTGCCAGTAGCCCAACTGGAAACACCATATATTTT.